Presented here are 31 T cell receptor beta chains from one specimen sequenced in a study of Ad26.COV2.S vaccination and SARS-CoV-2 variants (dated by TCRdb to about 2021). The library relied on the immunoSEQ multiplex PCR assay. Entries here come from immuneACCESS through TCRdb and include only in-frame sequences with V and J called. Some clones fail to appear in such tables; in the studies checked, an unresolved V gene covers under half of the shortfall, and the cause of the remainder is unknown. The table for this sample lists about 460,000 clones; roughly nine tenths of them were counted only once. Under 2% of the sample is held by the ten biggest clonotypes. What the treatment or condition label conveys for this sample: about 20 received Ad26.COV2.S at low or high dose, single or two shots; 5 received placebo; per-sample allocation not given. For vaccine and placebo recipients, the sequenced repertoires came from samples collected on day 63 after the first injection.

Material: peripheral blood, obtained in a trial of Ad26.COV2.S vaccine versus placebo. The receptor source for this set is a person aged 18-60 years who received the Ad26.COV2.S COVID-19 vaccine or a placebo.

V usage is TRBV28 and J usage is TRBJ2-3, with D hard to call. The germline CDR1 and CDR2 sequences are MDHEN and SYDVKM. The germline V and J ends were trimmed by 2 bases and 3 bases, with 6 bases remaining between them. The length of the CDR3 is 13 residues. The CDR3 sequence is CASSLLRTDTQYF. CDR3 in DNA: TGTGCCAGCAGTTTACTGCGGACAGATACGCAGTATTTT.

This CDR3 reads CASSFRRDFNYGYTF. The DNA for the CDR3 is TGTGCCAGCAGCTTTAGGCGGGACTTTAACTATGGCTACACCTTC. The gene calls are TRBV5-8 and TRBJ1-2, with D maybe TRBD1 (5 bases). This CDR3 has 15 amino acids. In germline, CDR1 is SGHTS, CDR2 YDEGEE. V lost 2 bases, J lost 1 base, and 12 bases lay in between.

This clone has just a few counts. The chain has TRBV7-8 and TRBJ1-4, with 7 bases aligning to TRBD1. The CDR3 spans 14 residues. V dropped 6 bases and J dropped 4; count of bases not matched to a gene: 5. Germline V gene sequence: CDR1 SGHVS, CDR2 FQNEAQ. DNA for the CDR3: TGTGCCAGCAGTTCTGGACAGGTTAATGAAAAACTGTTTTTT. This gives the protein CASSSGQVNEKLFF.

The rearrangement links TRBV30 to TRBJ2-1; D is undetermined. Germline CDR1 GTSNPN, CDR2 SVGIG (reference sequence). This CDR3 comprises 11 residues. The V and J ends lost 8 bases and 6 bases respectively, with 11 bases between them. DNA of the CDR3: TGTGCCCTCGGGTACACCAATGAGCAGTTCTTC. This sequence encodes CALGYTNEQFF.

V is TRBV5-1 and J is TRBJ2-7, with 7 nucleotides matching TRBD1. The ends lost 4 bases at V and 3 bases at J; junction bases unmatched: 4. This CDR3 has 13 residues. Germline lookup yields CDR1 SGHRS and CDR2 YFSETQ. CDR3 protein: CASSQGGGYEQYF. In DNA, the CDR3 is TGCGCCAGCAGCCAAGGGGGCGGCTACGAGCAGTACTTC.

The chain is built from TRBV5-4 and TRBJ2-3, with D unresolved. Germline V gives CDR1 SGHNT, CDR2 YYREEE (reference sequence). V was trimmed by 0 bases and J by 1 base, leaving 9 bases between them. This CDR3 region has 15 residues. CDR3 protein: CASSLGAIGTDTQYF. The CDR3 bases are TGTGCCAGCAGCTTGGGGGCAATAGGCACAGATACGCAGTATTTT.

The CDR3 DNA sequence: TGTGCCAGCTCACCGCTGACAAACTCCTACAATGAGCAGTTCTTC. Its protein is CASSPLTNSYNEQFF. J is TRBJ2-1 and V is TRBV18; D ambiguous. Trimming pared 3 bases from V and 0 bases from J, leaving 9 bases between. Germline lookup yields CDR1 KGHSH and CDR2 LQKENI. The CDR3 spans 15 residues.

The V and J genes are TRBV10-3 and TRBJ2-7; 7 bases align to TRBD2. There are 15 residues in the CDR3. The germline gives CDR1 ENHRY, CDR2 SYGVKD. Trimming cost V 0 bases and J 4 bases; bases outside gene matches: 6. The CDR3 sequence is CAISESTLADYEQYF. CDR3 in DNA: TGTGCCATCAGTGAGTCGACCCTAGCGGATTACGAGCAGTACTTC.

V and J are TRBV7-3 and TRBJ1-1; TRBD1 aligns across 10 bases. This CDR3 has 15 residues. In germline, CDR1 is SGHTA, CDR2 FQGTGA. V was pared by 4 bases and J by 4 bases, with 6 bases of the junction left unmatched. CDR3 DNA sequence: TGTGCCAGCAGCTCGACAGGGGGCGTCTCCACTGAAGCTTTCTTT. Amino acids: CASSSTGGVSTEAFF.

For this clone: At the DNA level, this CDR3 is encoded by other sequences in the same sample as well. The V gene is TRBV5-1, the J gene TRBJ1-4; D not resolved. Looked up from germline, CDR1 is SGHRS and CDR2 is YFSETQ. Trimming left V 0 bases short and J 0 bases short, with 6 bases between. The CDR3 length is 15 residues. CDR3 nucleotides: TGCGCCAGCAGCTTGGGCGGGACAACTAATGAAAAACTGTTTTTT. This encodes CASSLGGTTNEKLFF. Complete variable domain (other parts from reference TRBV5-1 and TRBJ1-4): KAGVTQTPRYLIKTRGQQVTLSCSPISGHRSVSWYQQTPGQGLQFLFEYFSETQRNKGNFPGRFSGRQFSNSRSEMNVSTLELGDSALYLCASSLGGTTNEKLFFGSGTQLSVL.

The chain couples TRBV18 to TRBJ2-4; unclear D gene. This CDR3 has 14 amino acids. Deletions cut 3 bases from V and 4 bases from J, with 10 bases between. CDR1 and CDR2 from the germline V gene are KGHSH and LQKENI. The CDR3 DNA sequence: TGTGCCAGCTCACCTGTGCCCCCGAAAAACATTCAGTACTTC. It encodes CASSPVPPKNIQYF.

The genes are TRBV3-1 (or the pseudogene TRBV3-2) and TRBJ2-7; 9 bases are shared with TRBD2. Trimming took 0 bases from V and 11 from J; bases not matched to a gene: 14. The CDR3 is 16 residues long. Germline V gene sequence: CDR1 LGHDT, CDR2 YNNKEL (reference sequence). The CDR3 nucleotides are TGTGCCAGCAGCCAAGATCCCCGACTAGCGGAACAGGTGGAGTACTTC. Protein product: CASSQDPRLAEQVEYF.

This chain joins TRBV19 and TRBJ2-7; D is possibly TRBD1 (5 bases). Germline values: CDR1 LNHDA, CDR2 SQIVND (reference sequence). The germline V and J ends were trimmed by 6 bases and 4 bases, with 13 bases remaining between them. CDR3 size: 13 residues. The CDR3 bases are TGTGCCAGTAGCGTGACAGCCTTTTACGAGCAGTACTTC. It encodes CASSVTAFYEQYF.

The CDR3: CASSQSGVADTQYF. CDR3 bases: TGTGCCAGCAGCCAATCGGGGGTGGCAGATACGCAGTATTTT. The chain links TRBV3-1 (or the pseudogene TRBV3-2) to TRBJ2-3; D may be TRBD2 (6 bases). Germline-derived CDR1 and CDR2 are LGHDT and YNNKEL (reference sequence). This CDR3 spans 14 amino acids. V lost 2 bases and J 4 bases, leaving 10 bases between the germline ends.

The chain joins TRBV27 to TRBJ2-7; perhaps TRBD1 as D (5 bases). The germline CDR1 and CDR2 sequences are MNHEY and SMNVEV (reference sequence). This CDR3 is built from 13 residues. V lost 5 bases and J lost 1, with 9 bases in between. The CDR3 DNA sequence: TGTGCCAGCAGTCGACAGCTGTCCTACGAGCAGTACTTC. Translating it yields CASSRQLSYEQYF.

The chain has TRBV5-1 and TRBJ2-7, with D possibly TRBD2 on 6 matching bases. Germline CDR1 SGHRS, CDR2 YFSETQ. Trimming took 2 bases from V and 4 from J, leaving 19 bases between them. The CDR3 covers 16 residues. The CDR3 spells CASSLEAYRGKYEQYF. The DNA for the CDR3 is TGCGCCAGCAGCTTAGAAGCTTATCGGGGGAAATACGAGCAGTACTTC.

The chain employs TRBV30 and TRBJ1-1; TRBD1 might be the D (6 bases). The length of the CDR3 is 13 residues. The germline V and J ends were trimmed by 6 bases and 1 base, with 12 bases remaining between them. Germline V gene data show CDR1 as GTSNPN and CDR2 as SVGIG (reference sequence). The CDR3 DNA is TGTGCCTGTTTTAGGACAGCGAACACTGAAGCTTTCTTT. Encoded protein: CACFRTANTEAFF.

The chain carries TRBV20-1 and TRBJ2-1; D is possibly TRBD1 (6 bases). V gave up 3 bases and J gave up 9 bases, with 18 bases separating them. The CDR3 extends over 14 amino acids. CDR1 and CDR2 from the germline V gene are DFQATT and SNEGSKA (reference sequence). The CDR3 loop reads CSASPRPGVGEQFF. DNA of the CDR3: TGCAGTGCTAGTCCCAGGCCAGGGGTGGGTGAGCAGTTCTTC.

The V call is TRBV19, the J call TRBJ2-1, with 8 bases that match TRBD2. CDR3 length: 15 amino acids. Looked up from germline, CDR1 is LNHDA and CDR2 is SQIVND (reference sequence). With V trimmed by 5 bases and J by 3 bases, 6 bases remained unmatched. DNA for the CDR3: TGTGCCAGTAGTGGGACTAGACCTTTCTACAATGAGCAGTTCTTC. Translated, it gives CASSGTRPFYNEQFF.

Worth noting for this clone: One end of the junction varies from germline; a read error may be responsible. The chain is built from TRBV2 and TRBJ2-7, with 8 nucleotides matching TRBD1. Germline V lookup: CDR1 SNHLY, CDR2 FYNNEI. CDR3 length equals 16 residues. CDR3 DNA: TGTGCCAGCAGCGAAGGGAGACAGGGGAAGATCTACGAGCAGTACTTC. It yields the protein CASSEGRQGKIYEQYF.

The chain has TRBV19 and TRBJ2-7; 9 bases line up with TRBD2. The CDR3 loop spans 14 amino acids. Germline V gene data show CDR1 as LNHDA and CDR2 as SQIVND (reference sequence). Losses at the gene ends were 6 bases for V and 2 bases for J; bases not matched to a gene: 5. Here the CDR3 DNA reads TGTGCCAGTAGGCGGACTAGCGATGCCTACGAGCAGTACTTC. It codes for CASRRTSDAYEQYF.

The chain couples TRBV7-7 to TRBJ2-3; TRBD2 matches at 10 bases. Germline CDR1 reads SSHAT; CDR2 reads FNYEAQ (reference sequence). The length of the CDR3 is 14 residues. The CDR3 DNA is TGTGCTTCTAGGTCTAGCGGGAGAACAGATACGCAGTATTTT. It is translated as CASRSSGRTDTQYF.

The chain combines TRBV6-1 with TRBJ2-2; D remains ambiguous. Trimming removed 3 bases at V and 2 bases at J, with 4 bases between. Germline CDR1 is MNHNS and CDR2 is SASEGT. The CDR3 is 13 amino acids. DNA of the CDR3: TGTGCCAGCAGTGAGCATAACACCGGGGAGCTGTTTTTT. Translation gives CASSEHNTGELFF.

This rearrangement joins TRBV6-4 to TRBJ1-2, with 9 bases identical to TRBD1. J gave up 10 bases and V 3 bases, and 9 bases lay outside the gene matches. The CDR3 spans 14 residues. Germline V gene data show CDR1 as MRHNA and CDR2 as SNTAGT. CDR3 loop: CASSENTGQGIYTF. DNA for the CDR3: TGTGCCAGCAGTGAAAATACGGGACAGGGTATCTACACCTTC.

The rearrangement joins TRBV2 to TRBJ1-1, with 7 bases matching TRBD1. CDR3 length equals 11 residues. CDR1 is SNHLY and CDR2 is FYNNEI in the germline V gene. The J segment lost 5 bases and the V segment lost 6 bases, leaving 0 bases of the junction unmatched. The DNA for the CDR3 is TGTGCCAGCAGGACAGGGACTGAAGCTTTCTTT. This translates into CASRTGTEAFF. The whole variable domain, filled in from reference TRBV2 and TRBJ1-1, reads EPEVTQTPSHQVTQMGQEVILRCVPISNHLYFYWYRQILGQKVEFLVSFYNNEISEKSEIFDDQFSVERPDGSNFTLKIRSTKLEDSAMYFCASRTGTEAFFGQGTRLTVV.

The V gene is TRBV5-1, the J gene TRBJ2-5, with 10 positions matching TRBD1. Germline lookup yields CDR1 SGHRS and CDR2 YFSETQ. CDR3 length: 16 residues. The V gene end was trimmed by 4 bases and the J gene end by 5 bases; junction bases not matched to a gene: 11. CDR3 sequence (DNA): TGCGCCAGCAGCACAGGACAGGGGGGATTTATGGAGACCCAGTACTTC. Encoded protein: CASSTGQGGFMETQYF.

This chain links TRBV18 with TRBJ1-5, with D perhaps TRBD1 (6 bases). This CDR3 has 13 residues. V was clipped by 3 bases and J by 8 bases, with 11 bases between them. Germline loops: CDR1 KGHSH, CDR2 LQKENI. The CDR3 protein is CASSPGQSKPQHF. The CDR3 nucleotides are TGTGCCAGCTCACCCGGACAGAGTAAGCCCCAGCATTTT.

The chain joins TRBV19 to TRBJ1-2; D may be TRBD1 (6 bases). The CDR3 is 15 amino acids. The ends were cut back, 4 bases at V and 4 bases at J, with 16 bases in the middle. Germline CDR1 LNHDA, CDR2 SQIVND (reference sequence). CDR3 sequence reads: CASSRRDKFLYGYTF. The CDR3 bases are TGTGCCAGTAGTAGACGGGACAAATTCCTCTATGGCTACACCTTC. Full variable domain (rest looked up from reference TRBV19 and TRBJ1-2): DGGITQSPKYLFRKEGQNVTLSCEQNLNHDAMYWYRQDPGQGLRLIYYSQIVNDFQKGDIAEGYSVSREKKESFPLTVTSAQKNPTAFYLCASSRRDKFLYGYTFGSGTRLTVV.

Details on this clone: This sample also contains other DNA sequences that code for the same CDR3. The chain recombines TRBV28 with TRBJ1-1; D is undetermined. Trimming shortened V by 6 bases and J by 2 bases, and 7 bases separated the two germline ends. CDR1 and CDR2 from the germline V gene are MDHEN and SYDVKM. The CDR3 has 12 residues. DNA of the CDR3: TGTGCCAGCAGGGATCCAAACACTGAAGCTTTCTTT. The encoded protein is CASRDPNTEAFF.

V usage is TRBV5-1 and J usage is TRBJ1-1; possibly TRBD1 for D (6 bases). Germline V CDR1 and CDR2: SGHRS, YFSETQ. The CDR3 is made up of 16 amino acids. The ends were cut back, 4 bases at V and 1 base at J, with 17 bases in the middle. CDR3 sequence (DNA): TGCGCCAGCAGCGACGTTGGGGGCACACGGAACACTGAAGCTTTCTTT. This gives the protein CASSDVGGTRNTEAFF.

The J gene is TRBJ2-5, the V gene TRBV7-2; tentatively, D is TRBD1 (6 bases). The ends were cut back, 6 bases at V and 1 base at J, with 12 bases in the middle. CDR3 length equals 14 residues. Germline assignment: CDR1 SGHTA and CDR2 FQGNSA. CDR3 coding DNA: TGTGCCAGCAGTCACACAGGGATCCAAGAGACCCAGTACTTC. It codes for CASSHTGIQETQYF.